The clone carrying this TCR beta chain appeared a single time. Its antigen is undetermined. Sequenced by immunoSEQ multiplex PCR; TCRdb stores in-frame clones only, minus some. The table lists under 140,000 clones, about nine tenths of them singletons. V dropped 0 bases and J dropped 4 bases, with 16 bases sitting between them. The CDR3 runs to 16 residues. Germline V gives CDR1 MNHEY, CDR2 SVGEGT. This specimen comes from a study of T cell responses to AZD1222 COVID-19 vaccine. Background on the study: Pooled in the analysis were second doses at about 4 or about 12 weeks. Findings and caveats of the study: Seropositivity was recorded at baseline in only a handful of AZD1222 recipients. Clonal diversity was possibly underestimated, and the donors were mostly white British, with more females. Reportedly, nearly half of unique spike TCRs recognized epitopes outside B.1.351/B.1.1.7 mutations.

The material was peripheral blood, obtained on day 0 of AZD1222 vaccination. The chain employs TRBV6-2 or TRBV6-3 and TRBJ2-7, with D unclear. This sequence was found in an adult in good health. DNA for the CDR3: TGTGCCAGCAGTTACTCGGGTCTTTCCCGTAGTTACGAGCAGTACTTC. As protein: CASSYSGLSRSYEQYF.